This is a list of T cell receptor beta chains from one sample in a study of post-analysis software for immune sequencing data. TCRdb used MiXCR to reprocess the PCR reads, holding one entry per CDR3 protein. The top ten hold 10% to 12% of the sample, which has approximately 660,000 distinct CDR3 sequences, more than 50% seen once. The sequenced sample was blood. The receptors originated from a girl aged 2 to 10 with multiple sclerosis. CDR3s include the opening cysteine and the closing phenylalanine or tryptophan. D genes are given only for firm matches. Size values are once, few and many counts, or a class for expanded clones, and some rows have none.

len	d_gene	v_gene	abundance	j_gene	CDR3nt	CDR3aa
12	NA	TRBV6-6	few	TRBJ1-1	TGTGCCAGCACAACAGGGACCACTGAAGCTTTCTTT	CASTTGTTEAFF
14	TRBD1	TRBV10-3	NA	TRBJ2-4	TGTGCCATCAGTGAGTCTCAGGGGGTAGACATTCAGTACTTC	CAISESQGVDIQYF
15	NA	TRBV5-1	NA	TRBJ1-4	TGCGCCAGCAGCCCTTGGGACGGTCAACAAGAAAAACTGTTTTTT	CASSPWDGQQEKLFF
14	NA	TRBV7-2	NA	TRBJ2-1	TGTGCCAGCAGTGCAGATCCGACCTACAATGAGCAGTTCTTC	CASSADPTYNEQFF
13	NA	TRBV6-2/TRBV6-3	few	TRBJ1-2	TGTGCCAGCAGTTACTTCACCGGACATGGCTACACCTTC	CASSYFTGHGYTF
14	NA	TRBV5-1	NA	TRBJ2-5	TGCGCCAGCAGCCCAGTGACCTGGGTGGAGACCCAGTACTTC	CASSPVTWVETQYF
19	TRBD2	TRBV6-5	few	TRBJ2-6	TGTGCCAGCAGTTACCGACCTAGCGGGGGACGCCCTGGGGCCAACGTCCTGACTTTC	CASSYRPSGGRPGANVLTF
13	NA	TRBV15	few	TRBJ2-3	TGTGCCACTAGCAGACCAGGCACAGATACGCAGTATTTT	CATSRPGTDTQYF
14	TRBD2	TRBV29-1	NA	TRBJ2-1	TGCAGCGTTGGGGGGACTAGCAAATACAATGAGCAGTTCTTC	CSVGGTSKYNEQFF
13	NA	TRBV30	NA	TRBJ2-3	TGTGCCTGGAGCCCCAATATCATAGATACGCAGTATTTT	CAWSPNIIDTQYF
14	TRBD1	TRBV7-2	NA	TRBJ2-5	TGTGCCAGCAGCCACGGACAGGGGGTAGAGACCCAGTACTTC	CASSHGQGVETQYF
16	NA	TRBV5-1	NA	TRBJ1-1	TGCGCCAGCAGCTTGAAAGGAGGAGCGCTGAACACTGAAGCTTTCTTT	CASSLKGGALNTEAFF
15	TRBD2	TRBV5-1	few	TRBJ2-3	TGCGCCAGCAGCTTCCTAGCGGGAGTCTCAGATACGCAGTATTTT	CASSFLAGVSDTQYF
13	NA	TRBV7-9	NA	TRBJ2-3	TGTGCCAGCACCCCTGAGCAGGACGATACGCAGTATTTT	CASTPEQDDTQYF
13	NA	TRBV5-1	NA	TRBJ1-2	TGCGCCAGCAGCTTGGGGGCCGTGCATGGCTACACCTTC	CASSLGAVHGYTF
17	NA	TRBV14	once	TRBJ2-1	TGTGCCAGCAGCCCCAGGGAGGAGCGGCTCTCCTACAATGAGCAGTTCTTC	CASSPREERLSYNEQFF
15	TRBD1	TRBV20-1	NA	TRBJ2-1	TGCAGTGCCACAGGGGTTTCAAGCTCCTACAATGAGCAGTTCTTC	CSATGVSSSYNEQFF
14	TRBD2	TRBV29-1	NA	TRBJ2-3	TGCAGCGTTGGCAAGCGGGACCGCACAGATACGCAGTATTTT	CSVGKRDRTDTQYF
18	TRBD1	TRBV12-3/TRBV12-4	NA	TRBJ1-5	TGTGCCAGCAGTTTAGGTCGGGAGGGACAGGGGTACAATCAGCCCCAGCATTTT	CASSLGREGQGYNQPQHF
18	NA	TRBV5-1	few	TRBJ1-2	TGCGCCAGCAGCTTGCAAAGTAGAGGCAGCAGATTTAACTATGGCTACACCTTC	CASSLQSRGSRFNYGYTF
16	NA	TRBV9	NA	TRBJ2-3	NA	CASSVGTGALTDTRYF
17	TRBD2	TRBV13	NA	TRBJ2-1	TGTGCCAGCAGCTCTAAGGATACTAGCGACTCCTACAATGAGCAGTTCTTC	CASSSKDTSDSYNEQFF
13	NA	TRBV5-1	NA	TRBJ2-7	TGCGCCAGCAGCTTGAAGGTGGGCTACGAGCAGTACTTC	CASSLKVGYEQYF
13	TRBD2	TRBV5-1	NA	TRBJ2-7	TGCGCCAGCAAGGCTAGCGGGAGCCACGAGCAGTACTTC	CASKASGSHEQYF
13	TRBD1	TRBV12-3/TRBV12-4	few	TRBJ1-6	TGTGCCAGCATGGACAGGAACTATTCACCCCTCCACTTT	CASMDRNYSPLHF
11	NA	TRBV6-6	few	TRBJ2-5	TGTGCCAGCAGTTCGGGAAGGGAGCAGTACTTC	CASSSGREQYF
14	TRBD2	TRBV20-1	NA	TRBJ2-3	TGCAGTGCCATTCATAGGGAGGGAGCAGATACGCAGTATTTT	CSAIHREGADTQYF
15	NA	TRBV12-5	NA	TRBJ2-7	TGTGCTAGTGCTTGGGGGGGCGCGGCATCCTACGAGCAGTACTTC	CASAWGGAASYEQYF
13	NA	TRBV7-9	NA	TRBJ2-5	TGTGCCAGCAGCTTAGCAGGAGATGGGGAGCAGTACTTC	CASSLAGDGEQYF
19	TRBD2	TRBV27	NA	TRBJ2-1	TGTGCCAGCAGATCGTCGACTAGCGGGAGTCCGAGCTCCTACAATGAGCAGTTCTTC	CASRSSTSGSPSSYNEQFF
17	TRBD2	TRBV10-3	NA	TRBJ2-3	TGTGCCATCAGTGAGGAGTTGGGACTAGCGGGGGGAGATGCGCAGTATTTT	CAISEELGLAGGDAQYF
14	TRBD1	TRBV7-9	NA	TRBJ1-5	TGTGCCAGCAGCCCTCAGGGGGACAATCAGCCCCAGCATTTT	CASSPQGDNQPQHF
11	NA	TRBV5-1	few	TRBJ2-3	TGCGCCAGCAGCTTGGAGGGCCCCCAGTATTTT	CASSLEGPQYF
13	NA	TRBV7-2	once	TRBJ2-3	TGTGCCAGCAGCTTATACTACTCAGATACGCAGTATTTT	CASSLYYSDTQYF
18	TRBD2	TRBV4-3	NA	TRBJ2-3	TGCGCCAGCAGCCAAGGTCTGGCGGGGGGGCCGGTCCCAGATACGCAGTATTTT	CASSQGLAGGPVPDTQYF
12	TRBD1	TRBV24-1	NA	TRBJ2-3	TGTGCCACCGGGACAGGGGCAGATACGCAGTATTTT	CATGTGADTQYF
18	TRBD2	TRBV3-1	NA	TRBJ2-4	TGTGCCAGCAGCCAAGAGGAACTAGCGGGGGGGACCAAAAACATTCAGTACTTC	CASSQEELAGGTKNIQYF
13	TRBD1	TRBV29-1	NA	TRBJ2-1	TGCAGCTGGGCAGGGGGCAATTCGAATGAGCAGTTCTTC	CSWAGGNSNEQFF
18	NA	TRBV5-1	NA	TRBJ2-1	TGCGCCAGCAGCTTGATTGGTCAGGGGACGAGTTCCTACAATGAGCAGTTCTTC	CASSLIGQGTSSYNEQFF
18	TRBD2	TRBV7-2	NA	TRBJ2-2	TGTGCCAGCAGCCCAGGACTAGCGGGGGCTAGAAACACCGGGGAGCTGTTTTTT	CASSPGLAGARNTGELFF
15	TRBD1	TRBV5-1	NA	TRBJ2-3	TGCGCCAGCAGAATTCAGGGGGCGCAAGGAGATACGCAGTATTTT	CASRIQGAQGDTQYF
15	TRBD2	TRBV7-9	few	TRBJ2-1	TGTGCCAGCAGCTTACTTAGCGGGGGAGGCAATGAGCAGTTCTTC	CASSLLSGGGNEQFF
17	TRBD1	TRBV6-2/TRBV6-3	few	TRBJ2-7	TGTGCCAGCAGCTTACAGGGGACCCCTAATCTTTTCTACGAGCAGTACTTC	CASSLQGTPNLFYEQYF
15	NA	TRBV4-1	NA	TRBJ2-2	TGCGCCACCTCAAAAGGGCCTGTTAACACCGGGGAGCTGTTTTTT	CATSKGPVNTGELFF
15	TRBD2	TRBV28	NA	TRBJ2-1	TGTGCCAGCTGTCGAGGGAGGGCCTTTGGGATTGAGCAGTTCTTC	CASCRGRAFGIEQFF
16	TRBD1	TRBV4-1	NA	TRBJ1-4	TGCGCCAGCAGCCAAGGCAGGGGGCAGACTAATGAAAAACTGTTTTTT	CASSQGRGQTNEKLFF
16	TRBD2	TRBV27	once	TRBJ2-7	TGTGCCAGCAGTTTTAGGGCTAGCGGGAGGGCCTACGAGCAGTACTTC	CASSFRASGRAYEQYF
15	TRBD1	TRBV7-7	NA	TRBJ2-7	TGTGCTAGCAGCCCCGGGACAGATTTTACCTACGAGCAGTACTTC	CASSPGTDFTYEQYF